The entry that follows covers one T cell receptor (beta chain) sequence. Original processing notes: Quantification of nucleated cells was approximated via reference gene primer amplification. The table came from immunoSEQ multiplex PCR; TCRdb's copy has only in-frame clones and leaves some out. The V and J calls and the clone size are those of that table, but D and trimming were determined from the DNA. The sample contains about 270,000 clones, roughly 79% of which appear only once. The data are from a study of blood T cell repertoires in COVID-19. Across the study: COVID-19 samples collected from the United States, Italy and Spain covered acute and convalescent phases. PBMCs, B-cell-depleted T cells, or T cells were the source of the cDNA or gDNA that made up the material.

This CDR3 comprises 16 residues. Per the germline V gene, CDR1 is SGHNT and CDR2 is YYREEE (reference sequence). The ends were cut back, 3 bases at V and 1 base at J, with 16 bases in the middle. Sequencing input: peripheral blood. This TCR came from a woman aged 55-69 years with active or convalescent COVID-19. The V gene is TRBV5-4, the J gene TRBJ1-1; D is possibly TRBD1 (6 bases). CDR3 protein: CASSSLHRAGNTEAFF. The CDR3 DNA follows: TGTGCCAGCAGCTCCCTCCACAGGGCGGGGAACACTGAAGCTTTCTTT.